This TCR beta chain stems from a study of blood T cell repertoires in COVID-19. Study context: In each case, the material was cDNA or gDNA derived from T cells, B-cell-depleted T cells, or PBMCs.

The data were produced by immunoSEQ multiplex PCR, yet TCRdb's version contains in-frame clones alone and is incomplete. The sample carries under 300,000 clones, about four fifths recorded once. Germline CDR1 is SGHRS and CDR2 is YFSETQ. The CDR3 loop spans 14 amino acids. V shed 1 base and J 6 bases; nucleotides not matched to a gene: 3. Recruitment covered some 25 US areas and drew participants whose ages spanned roughly 18 to 90 years. In assigning cohorts, the study relied on participant-reported clinical history. Two negative PCRs, clearance, or symptom resolution characterized the recovered Cohort 3 donors.

The clonotype comes from a man in his fifties or sixties who had recovered from COVID-19. The rearrangement uses TRBV5-1 and TRBJ2-1, with 8 bases fitting TRBD2. Sequencing was done on a sample of PBMCs or T cells enriched from blood (not recorded which). The CDR3 DNA reads TGCGCCAGCAGCTTGAAGGCGGGAGGCAATGAGCAGTTCTTC. Amino acids: CASSLKAGGNEQFF.